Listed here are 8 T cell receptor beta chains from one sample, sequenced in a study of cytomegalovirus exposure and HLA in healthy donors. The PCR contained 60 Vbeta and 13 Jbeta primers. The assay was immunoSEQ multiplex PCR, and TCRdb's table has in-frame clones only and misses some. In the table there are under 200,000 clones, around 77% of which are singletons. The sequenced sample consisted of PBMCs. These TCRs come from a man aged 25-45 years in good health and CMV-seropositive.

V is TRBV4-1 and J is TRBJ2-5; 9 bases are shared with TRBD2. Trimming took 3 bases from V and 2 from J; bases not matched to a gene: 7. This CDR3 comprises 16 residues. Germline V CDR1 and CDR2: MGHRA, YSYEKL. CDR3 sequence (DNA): TGCGCCAGCAGCCAGCTACTGGCGGGGGGGCAAGAGACCCAGTACTTC. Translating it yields CASSQLLAGGQETQYF.

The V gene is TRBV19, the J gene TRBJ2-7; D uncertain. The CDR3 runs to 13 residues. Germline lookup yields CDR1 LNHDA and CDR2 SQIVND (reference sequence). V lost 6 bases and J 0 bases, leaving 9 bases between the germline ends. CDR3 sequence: CASSRQSSYEQYF. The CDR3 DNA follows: TGTGCCAGTAGCAGGCAGAGCTCCTACGAGCAGTACTTC.

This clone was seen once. The DNA of the CDR3 is TGCGCCAGCAGTGATCCCTTCGCCCGGGACAGGGGTAATTACGAGCAGTACTTC. Amino acid sequence: CASSDPFARDRGNYEQYF. The chain is built from TRBV10-2 and TRBJ2-7; 10 nucleotides align to TRBD1. The germline gives CDR1 WSHSY, CDR2 SAAADI. The CDR3 totals 18 residues. With V trimmed by 3 bases and J by 4 bases, 15 bases remained unmatched.

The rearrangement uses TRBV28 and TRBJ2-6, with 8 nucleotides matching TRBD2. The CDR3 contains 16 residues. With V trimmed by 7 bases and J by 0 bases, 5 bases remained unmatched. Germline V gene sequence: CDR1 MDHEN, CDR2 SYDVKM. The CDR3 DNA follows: TGTGCCAGCATAAGCGGGGGTTTCTCTGGGGCCAACGTCCTGACTTTC. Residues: CASISGGFSGANVLTF.

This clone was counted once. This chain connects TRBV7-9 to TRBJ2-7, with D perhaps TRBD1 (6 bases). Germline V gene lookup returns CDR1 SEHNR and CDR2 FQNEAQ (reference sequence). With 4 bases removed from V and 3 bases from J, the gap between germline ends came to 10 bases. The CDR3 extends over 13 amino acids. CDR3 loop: CASSWTESYEQYF. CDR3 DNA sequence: TGTGCCAGCAGCTGGACAGAGAGCTACGAGCAGTACTTC.

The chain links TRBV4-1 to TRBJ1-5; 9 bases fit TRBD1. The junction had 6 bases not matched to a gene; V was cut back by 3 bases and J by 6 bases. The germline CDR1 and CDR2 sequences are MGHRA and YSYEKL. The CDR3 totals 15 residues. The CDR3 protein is CASSQGQGRGQPQHF. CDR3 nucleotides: TGCGCCAGCAGCCAGGGACAGGGTAGGGGTCAGCCCCAGCATTTT.

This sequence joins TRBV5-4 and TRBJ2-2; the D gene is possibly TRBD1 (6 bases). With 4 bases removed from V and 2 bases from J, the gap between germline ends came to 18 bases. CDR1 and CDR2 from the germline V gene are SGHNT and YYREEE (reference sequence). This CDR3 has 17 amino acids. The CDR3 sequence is CASSPTQGRINTGELFF. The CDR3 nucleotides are TGTGCCAGCAGCCCGACCCAGGGGCGAATTAACACCGGGGAGCTGTTTTTT.

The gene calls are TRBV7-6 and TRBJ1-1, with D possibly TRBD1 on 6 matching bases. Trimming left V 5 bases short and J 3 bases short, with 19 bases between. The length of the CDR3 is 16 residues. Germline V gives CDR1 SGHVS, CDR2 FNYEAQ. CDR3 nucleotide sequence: TGTGCCAGCAGCCTGCCCTCAGGGGAGAGTGACACTGAAGCTTTCTTT. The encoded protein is CASSLPSGESDTEAFF.